This TCR beta chain was observed in a study of cytomegalovirus exposure and HLA in healthy donors. Study summary: In a later analysis, the 90 to 150 validation repertoires were reported to have used the same platform as the approximately 670 first-cohort repertoires. Study-wide results and limits: In the 120 or so validation repertoires, around 95% of cluster scores exceeded 0, per a later analysis. Cytomegalovirus status, reportedly, was diagnosed with high specificity and sensitivity by the classifier.

This clone was seen just once. Its antigen remains unidentified. The donors were in the approximately 110-subject validation cohort; that cohort was separate from the roughly 620-subject first cohort. TCRdb keeps only in-frame clones here, not all; method: immunoSEQ multiplex PCR. The sample carries about 130,000 clones, 80% to 90% recorded once. V lost 4 bases, J lost 4 bases, and 2 bases stayed unmatched. CDR3 length equals 12 residues. Germline V gene data show CDR1 as SQVTM and CDR2 as ANQGSEA. Sequenced sample: PBMCs. This sequence was found in a woman aged 25 to 39 in good health and CMV-seropositive. This sequence joins TRBV29-1 and TRBJ1-1, with 8 nucleotides matching TRBD1. The CDR3 sequence: CSVGQGTTEAFF. CDR3 DNA sequence: TGCAGCGTTGGACAGGGGACCACTGAAGCTTTCTTT.